This entry lists 19 T cell receptor beta chains sequenced from one sample in a study of identifying expanded T cells in peripheral blood. TCRdb's copy holds only in-frame clones and misses some; the assay was immunoSEQ multiplex PCR. The table has about 52,000 clones, approximately 80% seen once; the top ten hold less than 15%. Sequencing was performed on blood. The receptors were gathered from a person aged 18 to 75 in good health.

The chain recombines TRBV5-4 with TRBJ2-2, with TRBD2 identical over 7 bases. The length of the CDR3 is 16 residues. V gave up 1 base and J gave up 4 bases; unmatched junction bases: 7. Germline values: CDR1 SGHNT, CDR2 YYREEE (reference sequence). CDR3 amino acids: CASSLRGVIRTGELFF. The CDR3 DNA reads TGTGCCAGCAGCTTGCGGGGGGTAATTCGCACCGGGGAGCTGTTTTTT. The full variable domain, rest sourced from reference TRBV5-4 and TRBJ2-2, is ETGVTQSPTHLIKTRGQQVTLRCSSQSGHNTVSWYQQALGQGPQFIFQYYREEENGRGNFPPRFSGLQFPNYSSELNVNALELDDSALYLCASSLRGVIRTGELFFGEGSRLTVL.

This clone has only one observation. V and J are TRBV7-6 and TRBJ1-3, with 10 bases fitting TRBD1. The length of the CDR3 is 15 residues. With V trimmed by 2 bases and J by 6 bases, 4 bases remained unmatched. Per germline, CDR1 SGHVS and CDR2 FNYEAQ. In DNA, the CDR3 is TGTGCCAGCAGCTTAACGGGACAGGGGCCAAACACCATATATTTT. It codes for CASSLTGQGPNTIYF. Together with reference TRBV7-6 and TRBJ1-3, the CDR3 gives the full variable domain: GAGVSQSPRYKVTKRGQDVALRCDPISGHVSLYWYRQALGQGPEFLTYFNYEAQQDKSGLPNDRFSAERPEGSISTLTIQRTEQRDSAMYRCASSLTGQGPNTIYFGEGSWLTVV.

This chain links TRBV28 with TRBJ1-5, with D possibly TRBD1 on 6 matching bases. The CDR3 is made up of 14 amino acids. CDR1 MDHEN and CDR2 SYDVKM come from the germline V gene. V was trimmed by 8 bases and J by 0 bases, leaving 11 bases between them. The CDR3 reads CASWGARSNQPQHF. As DNA, the CDR3 is TGTGCCAGCTGGGGGGCGCGTAGCAATCAGCCCCAGCATTTT.

CDR3: CASSLEGGSGNTIYF. Written as DNA, the CDR3 is TGTGCCAGCAGCTTAGAAGGGGGCTCTGGAAACACCATATATTTT. The chain recombines TRBV13 with TRBJ1-3, with TRBD1 as a possible D gene (6 bases). Trimming removed 1 base at V and 0 bases at J, with 7 bases between. Looked up from germline, CDR1 is PRHDT and CDR2 is FYEKMQ (reference sequence). There are 15 residues in the CDR3.

This sequence joins TRBV7-8 and TRBJ2-1, with 7 bases lining up with TRBD1. V lost 5 bases, J lost 0 bases, and 10 bases stayed unmatched. This CDR3 region has 17 residues. Germline V gene lookup returns CDR1 SGHVS and CDR2 FQNEAQ. CDR3 nucleotide sequence: TGTGCCAGCAGCCCTCTCACAGGGGTCAGCTCCTACAATGAGCAGTTCTTC. Protein product: CASSPLTGVSSYNEQFF.

The CDR3 DNA is TGTGCCAGTAGTCCCGGGACAGTACGTTCTCAAGAGACCCAGTACTTC. Its translation is CASSPGTVRSQETQYF. This sequence joins TRBV19 and TRBJ2-5; 7 bases align to TRBD1. V trimming: 5 bases; J trimming: 2 bases; junction bases outside the gene matches: 11. Germline V gene data show CDR1 as LNHDA and CDR2 as SQIVND (reference sequence). CDR3 size: 16 residues.

The chain uses TRBV30 and TRBJ2-2; 7 bases map to TRBD2. The germline CDR1 and CDR2 sequences are GTSNPN and SVGIG (reference sequence). The CDR3 covers 15 residues. The junction had 5 bases not matched to a gene; V was cut back by 0 bases and J by 4 bases. CDR3 region: CAWSVLVAGTGELFF. The DNA of the CDR3 is TGTGCCTGGAGTGTACTGGTAGCGGGCACCGGGGAGCTGTTTTTT.

The chain's CDR3 is CASSLTPNTEAFF. The CDR3 DNA reads TGTGCCAGCAGCCTGACTCCGAACACTGAAGCTTTCTTT. This sequence joins TRBV7-8 and TRBJ1-1; D gene unclear. The CDR3 consists of 13 residues. Germline V lookup: CDR1 SGHVS, CDR2 FQNEAQ. V shed 5 bases and J shed 1 base, with 8 bases lying between them.

J is TRBJ2-7 and V is TRBV7-9; D may be TRBD1 (6 bases). Trimming left V 3 bases short and J 1 base short, with 16 bases between. The germline V gene has CDR1 SEHNR and CDR2 FQNEAQ (reference sequence). CDR3 length: 16 amino acids. The CDR3 spells CASSLGSRGSSYEQYF. In DNA, the CDR3 is TGTGCCAGCAGCTTGGGCTCCAGGGGCTCTTCCTACGAGCAGTACTTC.

The chain employs TRBV5-6 and TRBJ2-7; TRBD2 matches at 14 bases. The germline gives CDR1 SGHDT, CDR2 YYEEEE. J lost 6 bases, V lost 4 bases, and 9 bases had no gene match. The CDR3 contains 16 residues. Here the CDR3 reads CASSIPGTSGSPEQYF. CDR3 nucleotide sequence: TGTGCCAGCAGCATACCCGGGACTAGCGGGAGCCCCGAGCAGTACTTC.

The chain recombines TRBV19 with TRBJ2-2, with TRBD2 matching over 7 bases. The V gene end was trimmed by 3 bases and the J gene end by 7 bases; junction bases not matched to a gene: 5. Germline V gene data show CDR1 as LNHDA and CDR2 as SQIVND (reference sequence). The CDR3 is 14 amino acids. The CDR3 sequence is CASSITSVGGELFF. In DNA, the CDR3 is TGTGCCAGTAGTATTACTAGCGTGGGCGGGGAGCTGTTTTTT.

This rearrangement joins TRBV7-8 to TRBJ2-3; D call uncertain. The CDR3 contains 15 residues. With 5 bases removed from V and 5 bases from J, the gap between germline ends came to 17 bases. Germline lookup yields CDR1 SGHVS and CDR2 FQNEAQ. The CDR3 loop reads CASSDPGPSEDTQYF. The CDR3, as DNA: TGTGCCAGCAGCGACCCCGGGCCCTCGGAAGATACGCAGTATTTT. Full variable domain (outside the CDR3, taken from reference TRBV7-8 and TRBJ2-3): GAGVSQSPRYKVAKRGQDVALRCDPISGHVSLFWYQQALGQGPEFLTYFQNEAQLDKSGLPSDRFFAERPEGSVSTLKIQRTQQEDSAVYLCASSDPGPSEDTQYFGPGTRLTVL.

The rearrangement links TRBV7-6 to TRBJ2-3, with D perhaps TRBD2 (5 bases). The V end was cut by 1 base, the J end by 0 bases, with 8 bases between. There are 15 residues in the CDR3. Germline CDR1 reads SGHVS; CDR2 reads FNYEAQ. The CDR3 is CASSLDWTSTDTQYF. CDR3 bases: TGTGCCAGCAGCTTAGATTGGACTAGCACAGATACGCAGTATTTT.

The rearrangement joins TRBV5-5 to TRBJ2-3; 7 bases are shared with TRBD2. The CDR3 length is 15 residues. V was clipped by 1 base and J by 0 bases; unmatched bases: 2. Germline V lookup: CDR1 SGHKS, CDR2 YYEKEE (reference sequence). CDR3 in DNA: TGTGCCAGCAGCTTGAGCGGGATTAGCACAGATACGCAGTATTTT. Translation gives CASSLSGISTDTQYF.

This clone occurred a few times. The CDR3 DNA reads as TGTGCCAGCAGCTTACAAGCGGGACGTGACACCGGGGAGCTGTTTTTT. Its protein product is CASSLQAGRDTGELFF. The chain couples TRBV7-2 to TRBJ2-2; TRBD2 matches 7 bases. The CDR3 covers 16 residues. Germline V gene data show CDR1 as SGHTA and CDR2 as FQGNSA. V gave up 2 bases and J gave up 3 bases; unmatched junction bases: 6.

V is TRBV9 and J is TRBJ1-1; D not resolved. There are 13 residues in the CDR3. Germline CDR1 SGDLS, CDR2 YYNGEE. V gave up 1 base and J gave up 2 bases, with 6 bases separating them. Here the CDR3 reads CASSVQANTEAFF. Here the CDR3 DNA reads TGTGCCAGCAGCGTACAGGCTAACACTGAAGCTTTCTTT. Using reference TRBV9 and TRBJ1-1 for the parts outside the CDR3, the full variable domain is DSGVTQTPKHLITATGQRVTLRCSPRSGDLSVYWYQQSLDQGLQFLIQYYNGEERAKGNILERFSAQQFPDLHSELNLSSLELGDSALYFCASSVQANTEAFFGQGTRLTVV.

J is TRBJ2-3 and V is TRBV5-1, with D perhaps TRBD1 or TRBD2 (5 bases each). This CDR3 has 16 amino acids. Trimming took off 0 bases at V and 2 bases at J, with 13 bases between the two ends. Germline V gives CDR1 SGHRS, CDR2 YFSETQ. This chain's CDR3 is CASSLASGTHTDTQYF. CDR3 bases: TGCGCCAGCAGCTTGGCCTCCGGGACGCACACAGATACGCAGTATTTT.

The chain couples TRBV29-1 to TRBJ2-7, with 11 bases lining up with TRBD2. The V gene end was trimmed by 7 bases and the J gene end by 2 bases; junction bases not matched to a gene: 4. The CDR3 sequence is 13 residues long. CDR1 is SQVTM and CDR2 is ANQGSEA in the germline V gene. CDR3 protein: CSARLAGTYEQYF. The DNA for the CDR3 is TGCAGCGCCCGACTAGCGGGAACCTACGAGCAGTACTTC.

For this clone: One end of the junction is discordant with germline, which a read error may explain. The chain carries TRBV7-2 and TRBJ2-7; D is ambiguous. The CDR3 has 12 amino acids. CDR1 and CDR2 from the germline V gene are SGHTA and FQGNSA. The CDR3 sequence is CASSPAPQKIDF. The CDR3 region has the DNA TGTGCCAGCAGCCCCGCCCCTCAAAAGATTGACTTC.